These T cell receptor beta chains were read from a single sample in a study of cytomegalovirus exposure and HLA in healthy donors. Libraries were prepared by immunoSEQ multiplex PCR; TCRdb keeps only in-frame clonotypes and omits some of them. The data contain about 110,000 clones, over 70% of them singletons. Sequenced input: PBMCs. These receptors were collected from a woman between 40 and 55 years old in good health and CMV-seropositive. The CDR3 runs from the conserved cysteine through the conserved F or W. Fields, in order: D gene, V gene, J gene, CDR3 protein. D genes are given only for firm matches.

>NA|TRBV28|NA
CASRNSRPSYEQYF
>NA|TRBV19|TRBJ2-1
CASSISNEQFF
>TRBD1|TRBV11-2|TRBJ1-2
CASEGAYYGYTF
>TRBD2|TRBV7-6|TRBJ2-7
CASSTPGGEQYF
>TRBD2|TRBV19|TRBJ2-7
CASSIAGGTYEQYF
>TRBD1|TRBV7-2|TRBJ1-3
CASSPYGQGLINTIYF
>TRBD1|TRBV7-9|TRBJ1-2
CASSFGQGYGYTF
>TRBD2|TRBV4-1|TRBJ2-7
CASKESGTSHEQYF
>TRBD2|TRBV5-1|TRBJ2-7
CASSLGPGLAGGAGEQYF
>TRBD1|TRBV5-1|TRBJ1-2
CASSPLDRDYGYTF
>TRBD2|TRBV15|TRBJ2-5
CATSRDLGREGWETQYF
>NA|TRBV27|TRBJ2-5
CASSFQETQYF
>TRBD1|TRBV4-1|TRBJ1-1
CASSFRTGVNTEAFF
>TRBD1|TRBV7-9|TRBJ1-1
CASSYGQGILMNTEAFF
>TRBD1|TRBV19|TRBJ1-6
CASSIFPDRGGSPLHF
>NA|TRBV2|TRBJ1-1
CASSETLVAFF
>NA|TRBV21-1|TRBJ2-1
CASSKGTSGRMNEQFF
>NA|TRBV28|TRBJ2-1
CASSYSNEQFF
>NA|TRBV4-1|TRBJ1-1
CASSPSRGLGTEAFF
>NA|TRBV6-6|TRBJ2-7
CASSYGSGLGYEQYF
>NA|TRBV4-3|TRBJ2-7
CASSQVPYRTPFVGSTYEQYF
>TRBD1|TRBV28|TRBJ1-1
CASSRDRGRTEAFF
>NA|TRBV28|TRBJ1-4
CASSPSSNEKLFF
>NA|TRBV7-9|TRBJ1-1
CSSSNPGLTEAFF
>TRBD1|TRBV10-3|TRBJ2-5
CAISEPRTGLETQYF
>TRBD1|TRBV9|TRBJ2-3
CASSEAPRQGDTQYF
>TRBD1|TRBV5-1|TRBJ2-3
CASSSFTGQGEDTQYF
>NA|TRBV29-1|TRBJ2-1
CSVYYNEQFF
>TRBD2|TRBV5-4|TRBJ2-5
CASSSGLAGVSRGRETQYF
>TRBD2|TRBV7-2|TRBJ2-1
CASSPGLALIYNEQFF
>TRBD1|TRBV6-5|TRBJ1-2
CASSLQGANYGYTF
>TRBD1|TRBV18|TRBJ1-5
CASSRDRVEPQHF
>NA|TRBV6-1|TRBJ1-5
CASSGKTGDGLNNQPQHF